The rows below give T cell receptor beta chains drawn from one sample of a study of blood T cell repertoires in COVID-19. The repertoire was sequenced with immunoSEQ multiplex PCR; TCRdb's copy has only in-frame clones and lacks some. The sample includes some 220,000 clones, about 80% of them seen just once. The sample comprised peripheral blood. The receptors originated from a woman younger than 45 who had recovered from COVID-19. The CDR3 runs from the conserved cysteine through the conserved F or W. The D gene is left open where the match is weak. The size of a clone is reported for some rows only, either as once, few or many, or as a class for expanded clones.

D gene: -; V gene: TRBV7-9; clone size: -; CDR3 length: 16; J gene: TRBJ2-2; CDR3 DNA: TGTGCCAGCAGCCCACCCCAGGGCCGAACTTCCGGGGAGCTGTTTTTT; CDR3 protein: CASSPPQGRTSGELFF
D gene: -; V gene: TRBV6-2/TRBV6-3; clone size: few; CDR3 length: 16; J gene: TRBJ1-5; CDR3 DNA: TGTGCCAGCAGCCCTGGGGGGGGACGGGGCAATCAGCCCCAGCATTTT; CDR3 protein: CASSPGGGRGNQPQHF
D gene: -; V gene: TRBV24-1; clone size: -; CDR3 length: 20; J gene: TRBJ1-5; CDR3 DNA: TGTGCCACCAGTGAAGGGGGATCAGCAAGACAGGACCCAAGAAATCAGCCCCAGCATTTT; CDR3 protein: CATSEGGSARQDPRNQPQHF
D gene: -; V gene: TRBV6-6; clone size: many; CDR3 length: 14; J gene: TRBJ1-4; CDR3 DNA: TGTGCCAGCAGAATCACAGGTGCTAATGAAAAACTGTTTTTT; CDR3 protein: CASRITGANEKLFF
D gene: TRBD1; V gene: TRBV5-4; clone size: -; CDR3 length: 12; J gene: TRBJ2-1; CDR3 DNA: TGTGCCAGCAGCTGGGACAGCCAGGAGCAGTTCTTC; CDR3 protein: CASSWDSQEQFF
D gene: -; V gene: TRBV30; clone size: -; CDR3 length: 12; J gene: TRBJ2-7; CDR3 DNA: TGTGCCTGGATGGCCCTAGCCCACGAGCAGTACTTC; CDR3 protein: CAWMALAHEQYF
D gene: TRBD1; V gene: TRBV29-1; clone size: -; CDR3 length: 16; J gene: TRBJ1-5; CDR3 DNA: TGCAGCGTTTTTGAGGGAGGGACAGGGGCCAATCAGCCCCAGCATTTT; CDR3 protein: CSVFEGGTGANQPQHF
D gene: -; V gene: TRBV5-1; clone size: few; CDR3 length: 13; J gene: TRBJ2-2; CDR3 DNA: TGCGCCAGCAGCTTACAGGGCACCGGGGAGCTGTTTTTT; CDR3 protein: CASSLQGTGELFF
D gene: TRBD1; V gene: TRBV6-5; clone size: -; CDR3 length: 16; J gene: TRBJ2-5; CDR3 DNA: TGTGCCAGCAGTTACCGCCACGGGACAGGGCAAGAGACCCAGTACTTC; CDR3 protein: CASSYRHGTGQETQYF
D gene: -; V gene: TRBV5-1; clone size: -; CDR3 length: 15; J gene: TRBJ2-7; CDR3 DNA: TGCGCCAGCAGCTTGGCACCAGGAAATGCCTACGAGCAGTACTTC; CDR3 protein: CASSLAPGNAYEQYF
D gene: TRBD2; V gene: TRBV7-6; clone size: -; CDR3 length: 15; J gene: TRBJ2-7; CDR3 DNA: TGTGCCAGCAGCTTGGACGGGACTAACTCCTACGAGCAGTACTTC; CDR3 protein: CASSLDGTNSYEQYF
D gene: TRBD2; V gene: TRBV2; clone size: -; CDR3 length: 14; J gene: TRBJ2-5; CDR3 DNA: TGTGCCAGCAGTCGGGGACTAGCAGGCGAGACCCAGTACTTC; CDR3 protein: CASSRGLAGETQYF
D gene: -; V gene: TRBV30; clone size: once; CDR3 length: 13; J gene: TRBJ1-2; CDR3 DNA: TGTGCCTGGAGCCCCGCGGGGGGGAATGGCTACACCTTC; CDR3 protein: CAWSPAGGNGYTF
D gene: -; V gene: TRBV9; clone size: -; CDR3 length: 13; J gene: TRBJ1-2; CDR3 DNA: TGTGCCAGCAGCGGTCGGGTTTCCTATGGCTACACCTTC; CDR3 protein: CASSGRVSYGYTF
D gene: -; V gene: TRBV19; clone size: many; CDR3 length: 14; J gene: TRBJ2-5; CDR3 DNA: TGTGCCAGTAGTATGGAGGGGTCGGTGGGGACCCAGTACTTC; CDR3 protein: CASSMEGSVGTQYF
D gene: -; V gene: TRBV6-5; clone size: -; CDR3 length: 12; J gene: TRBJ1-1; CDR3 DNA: TGTGCGGCGGGGGATGGATTCGCTGAAGCTTTCTTT; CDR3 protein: CAAGDGFAEAFF
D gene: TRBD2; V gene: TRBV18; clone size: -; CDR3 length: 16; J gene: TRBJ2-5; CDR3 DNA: TGTGCCAGCTCACCGTCACTAGCGACCCCCCAAGAGACCCAGTACTTC; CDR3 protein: CASSPSLATPQETQYF
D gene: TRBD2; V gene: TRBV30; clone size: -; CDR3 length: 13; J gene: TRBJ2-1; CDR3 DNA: TGTGCCTCGACTAGCGGGAATCTCAATGAGCAGTTCTTC; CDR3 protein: CASTSGNLNEQFF
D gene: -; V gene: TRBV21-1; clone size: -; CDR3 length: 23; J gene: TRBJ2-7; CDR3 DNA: TGTGCCAGCAGCAAATACACCCCCCCTCCGACGACCATAGCGGGAGGGCTGACCTACGAGCAGTACTTC; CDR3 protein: CASSKYTPPPTTIAGGLTYEQYF
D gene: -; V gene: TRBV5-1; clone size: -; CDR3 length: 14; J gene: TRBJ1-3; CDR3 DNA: TGCGCCAGCAGCTTGGACAGCTCTGGAAACACCATATATTTT; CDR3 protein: CASSLDSSGNTIYF
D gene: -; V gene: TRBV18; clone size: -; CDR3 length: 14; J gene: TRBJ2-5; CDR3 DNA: TGTGCCAGCTCACGGTCCCAGTCCCAAGAGACCCAGTACTTC; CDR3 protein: CASSRSQSQETQYF
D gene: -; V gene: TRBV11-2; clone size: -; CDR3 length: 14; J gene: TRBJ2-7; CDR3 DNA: TGTGCCAGCAGCCCCGCCCCTTTAGATGCGCCGCAGTACTTC; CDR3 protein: CASSPAPLDAPQYF
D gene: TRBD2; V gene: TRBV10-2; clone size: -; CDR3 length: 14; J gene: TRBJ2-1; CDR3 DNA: TGCGCCAGCAGTGAGTCGACTAGCTTCAGTGAGCAGTTCTTC; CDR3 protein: CASSESTSFSEQFF
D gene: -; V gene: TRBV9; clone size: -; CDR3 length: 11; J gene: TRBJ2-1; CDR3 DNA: TGTGCCAGCAGCGGAGTGTCGGAGCAGTTCTTC; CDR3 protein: CASSGVSEQFF
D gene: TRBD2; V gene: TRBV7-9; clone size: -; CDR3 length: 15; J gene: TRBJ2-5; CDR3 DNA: TGTGCCAGCAGCGGCACTAGCGGGAGGCTGGAGACCCAGTACTTC; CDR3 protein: CASSGTSGRLETQYF
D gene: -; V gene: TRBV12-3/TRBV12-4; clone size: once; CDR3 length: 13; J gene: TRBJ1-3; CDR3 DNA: TGTGCCAGCAGACAGGCGTCTGGAAACACCATATATTTT; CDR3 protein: CASRQASGNTIYF
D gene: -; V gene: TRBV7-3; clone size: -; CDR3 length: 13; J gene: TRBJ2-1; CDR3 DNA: TGTGCCAGCAGCTACCGGGACTCCAGGGAGCAGTTCTTC; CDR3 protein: CASSYRDSREQFF
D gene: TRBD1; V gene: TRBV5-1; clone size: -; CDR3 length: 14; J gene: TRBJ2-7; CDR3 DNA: TGCGCCAGCAGCCCGGACAGGGGGACCTACGAGCAGTACTTC; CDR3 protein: CASSPDRGTYEQYF
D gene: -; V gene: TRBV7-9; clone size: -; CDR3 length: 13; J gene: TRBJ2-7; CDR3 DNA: TGTGCCAGCAGCTTGGGCAGGGCCCACGAGCAGTACTTC; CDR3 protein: CASSLGRAHEQYF
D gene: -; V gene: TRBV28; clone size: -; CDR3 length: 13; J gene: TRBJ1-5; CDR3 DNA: TGTGCCAGCAGTCTCACAGGGTATCAGCCCCAGCATTTT; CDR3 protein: CASSLTGYQPQHF
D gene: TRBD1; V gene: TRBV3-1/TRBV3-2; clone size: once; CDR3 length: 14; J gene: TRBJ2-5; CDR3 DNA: TGTGCCTCACAGGGGGACACTTGGCAAGAGACCCAGTACTTC; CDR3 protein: CASQGDTWQETQYF
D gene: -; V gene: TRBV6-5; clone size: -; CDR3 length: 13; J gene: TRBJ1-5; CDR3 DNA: TGTGCGGGGGGGGTTGGGGGCAATCAGCCCCAGCATTTT; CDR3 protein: CAGGVGGNQPQHF
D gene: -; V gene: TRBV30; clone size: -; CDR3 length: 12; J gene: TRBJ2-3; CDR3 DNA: TGTGCCTGGTGTCTGGCGGGAGATACGCAGTATTTT; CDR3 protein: CAWCLAGDTQYF
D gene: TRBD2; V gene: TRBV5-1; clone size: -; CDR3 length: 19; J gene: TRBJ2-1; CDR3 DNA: TGCGCCAGCAGCTCTCGGGGGCGACTAGCGGGAGGTGCGATCAATGAGCAGTTCTTC; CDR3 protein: CASSSRGRLAGGAINEQFF
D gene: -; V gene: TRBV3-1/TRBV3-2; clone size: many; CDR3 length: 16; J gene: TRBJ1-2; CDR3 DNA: TGTGCCAGCAGCCTTAGTCAAGACAGGTCTAACTATGGCTACACCTTC; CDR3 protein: CASSLSQDRSNYGYTF
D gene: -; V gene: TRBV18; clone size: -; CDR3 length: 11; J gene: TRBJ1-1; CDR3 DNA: TGTGCCAGCTCACCCGGCGGGAGGGCTTTCTTT; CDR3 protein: CASSPGGRAFF
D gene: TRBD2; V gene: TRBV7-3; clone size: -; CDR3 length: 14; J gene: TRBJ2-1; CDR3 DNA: TGTGCCAGCAGCTTTTTCGAGCGGGAGGGGGAGCAGTTCTTC; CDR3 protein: CASSFFEREGEQFF
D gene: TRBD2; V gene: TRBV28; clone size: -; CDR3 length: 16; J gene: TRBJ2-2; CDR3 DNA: TGTGCCAGTGGGACTAGCGGGAGATCGGGCACCGGGGAGCTGTTTTTT; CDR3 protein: CASGTSGRSGTGELFF
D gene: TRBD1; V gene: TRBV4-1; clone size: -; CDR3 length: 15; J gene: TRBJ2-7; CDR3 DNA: TGCGCCAGCAGCCAAATTCTGACAGGGGCCTACGAGCAGTACTTC; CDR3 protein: CASSQILTGAYEQYF
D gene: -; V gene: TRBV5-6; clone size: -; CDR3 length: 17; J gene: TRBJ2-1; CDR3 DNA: TGTGCCAGCAGCTTGGGTGTCTATAAGAGCTCCTACAATGAGCAGTTCTTC; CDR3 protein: CASSLGVYKSSYNEQFF
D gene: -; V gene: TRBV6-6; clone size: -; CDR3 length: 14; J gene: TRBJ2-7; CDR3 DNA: TGTGCCAGCAGTTACTCCGGGGTTTCAGGCGAGCAGTACTTC; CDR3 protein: CASSYSGVSGEQYF
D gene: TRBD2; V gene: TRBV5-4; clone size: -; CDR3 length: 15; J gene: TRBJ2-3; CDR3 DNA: TGTGCCTGCGGGACTAGCGGGATGAGTCAGCATACGCAGTATTTT; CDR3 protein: CACGTSGMSQHTQYF
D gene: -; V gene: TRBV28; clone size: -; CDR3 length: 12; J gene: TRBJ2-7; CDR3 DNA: TGTGCCAGCAGTTTAGGAGGGTCTGAGCAGTACTTC; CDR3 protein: CASSLGGSEQYF
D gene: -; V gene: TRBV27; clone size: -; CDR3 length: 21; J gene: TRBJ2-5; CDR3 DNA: TGTGCCAGCAGTTTATCTCCCACAGGGCGTGGTGCCTTAAGGCAGGGGGAGACCCAGTACTTC; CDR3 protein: CASSLSPTGRGALRQGETQYF
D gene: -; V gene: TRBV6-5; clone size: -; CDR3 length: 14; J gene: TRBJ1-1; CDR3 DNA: TGTGCCAGCAGTTACCAGGGGACGAACACTGAAGCTTTCTTT; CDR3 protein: CASSYQGTNTEAFF
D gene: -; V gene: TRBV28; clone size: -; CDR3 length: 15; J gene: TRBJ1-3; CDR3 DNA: TGTGCCAGCAGTTTGGGGCCCTACTCTGGAAACACCATATATTTT; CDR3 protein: CASSLGPYSGNTIYF
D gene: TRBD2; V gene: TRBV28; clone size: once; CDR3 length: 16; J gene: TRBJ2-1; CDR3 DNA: TGTGCCAGCAGTTCCTACGGGACTAGCTCCTACAATGAGCAGTTCTTC; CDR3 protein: CASSSYGTSSYNEQFF
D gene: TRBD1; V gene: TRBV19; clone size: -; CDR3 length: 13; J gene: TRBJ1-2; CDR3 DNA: TGTGCCAGTAGTCTCCGGACAGGGTTCGGCTACACCTTC; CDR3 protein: CASSLRTGFGYTF
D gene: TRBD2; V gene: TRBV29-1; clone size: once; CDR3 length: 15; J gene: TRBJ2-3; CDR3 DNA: TGCAGCGTTGAAGATGCAACTAGCGGGACAGATACGCAGTATTTT; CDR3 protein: CSVEDATSGTDTQYF
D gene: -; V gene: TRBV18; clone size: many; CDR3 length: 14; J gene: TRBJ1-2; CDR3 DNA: TGTGCCAGCTCACCTCTAGAGGGAAACTATGGCTACACCTTC; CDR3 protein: CASSPLEGNYGYTF
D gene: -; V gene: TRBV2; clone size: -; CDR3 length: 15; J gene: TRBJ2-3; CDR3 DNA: TGTGCCAGCAGCGTAGCGGCACCTAGCACAGATACGCAGTATTTT; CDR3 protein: CASSVAAPSTDTQYF
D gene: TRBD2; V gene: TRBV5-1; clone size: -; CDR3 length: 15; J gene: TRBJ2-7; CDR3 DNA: TGCGCCAGCAGCTTGGCTAGCGGGATAACCTACGAGCAGTACTTC; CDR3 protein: CASSLASGITYEQYF
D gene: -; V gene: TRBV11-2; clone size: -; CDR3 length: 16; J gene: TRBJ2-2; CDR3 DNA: TGTGCCAGCAGCCCTGGCAGCAGGGCTCACACCGGGGAGCTGTTTTTT; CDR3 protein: CASSPGSRAHTGELFF
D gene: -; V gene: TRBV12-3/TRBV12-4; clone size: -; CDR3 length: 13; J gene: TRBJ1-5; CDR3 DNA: TGTGCCAGCAGGGGTACGGGCGAGGGTCCCCAGCATTTT; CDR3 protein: CASRGTGEGPQHF
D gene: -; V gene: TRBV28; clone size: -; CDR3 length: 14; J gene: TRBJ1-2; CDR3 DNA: TGTGCCAGCAGCCTTTCCTACAGAAACTATGGCTACACCTTC; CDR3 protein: CASSLSYRNYGYTF
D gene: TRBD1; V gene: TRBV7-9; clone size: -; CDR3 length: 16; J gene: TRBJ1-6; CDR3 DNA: TGTGCCAGCAGCTTAGGAGGGACAGGGTTTCGATCACCCCTCCACTTT; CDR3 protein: CASSLGGTGFRSPLHF
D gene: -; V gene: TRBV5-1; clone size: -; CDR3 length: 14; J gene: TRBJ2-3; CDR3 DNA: TGCGCCAGCAGGACACAGGTTAGCACAGATACGCAGTATTTT; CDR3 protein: CASRTQVSTDTQYF
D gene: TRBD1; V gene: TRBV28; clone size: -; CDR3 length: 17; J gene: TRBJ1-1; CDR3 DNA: TGTGCCAGCAGTGTCCCGGGACAGGGACCAGGGCACACTGAAGCTTTCTTT; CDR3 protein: CASSVPGQGPGHTEAFF
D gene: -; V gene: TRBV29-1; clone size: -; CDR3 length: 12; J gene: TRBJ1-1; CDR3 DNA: TGCAGCGTTGAAGGGGAGGACACTGAAGCTTTCTTT; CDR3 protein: CSVEGEDTEAFF